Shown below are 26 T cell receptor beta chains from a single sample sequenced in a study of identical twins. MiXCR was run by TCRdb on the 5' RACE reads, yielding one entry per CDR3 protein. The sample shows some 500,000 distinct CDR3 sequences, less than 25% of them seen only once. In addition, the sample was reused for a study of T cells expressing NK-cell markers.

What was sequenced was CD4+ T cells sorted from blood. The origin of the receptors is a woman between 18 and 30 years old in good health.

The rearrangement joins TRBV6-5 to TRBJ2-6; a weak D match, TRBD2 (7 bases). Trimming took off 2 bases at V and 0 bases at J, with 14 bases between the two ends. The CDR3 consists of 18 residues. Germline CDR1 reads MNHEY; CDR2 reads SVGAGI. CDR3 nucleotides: TGTGCCAGCAGTTACAGGCCCCGGGGGGCCTCTGGGGCCAACGTCCTGACTTTC. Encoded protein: CASSYRPRGASGANVLTF.

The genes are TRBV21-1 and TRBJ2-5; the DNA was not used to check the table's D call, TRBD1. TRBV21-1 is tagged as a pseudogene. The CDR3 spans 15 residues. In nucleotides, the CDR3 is TGTGCCGGTGGGACGGTCAGGCGGGGTAAAGAGACCCAGTACTTC. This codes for CAGGTVRRGKETQYF.

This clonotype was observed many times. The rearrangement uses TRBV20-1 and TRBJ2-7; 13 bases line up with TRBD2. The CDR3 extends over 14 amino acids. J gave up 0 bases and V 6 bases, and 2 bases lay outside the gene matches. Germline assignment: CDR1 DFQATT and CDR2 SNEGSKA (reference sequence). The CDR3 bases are TGCAGTGCGACTAGCGGGAGGAGCTCCTACGAGCAGTACTTC. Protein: CSATSGRSSYEQYF.

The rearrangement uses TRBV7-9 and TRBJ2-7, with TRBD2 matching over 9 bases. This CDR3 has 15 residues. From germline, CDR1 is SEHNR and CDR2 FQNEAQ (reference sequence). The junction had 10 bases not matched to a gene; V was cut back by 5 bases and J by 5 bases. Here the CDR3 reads CASSPRGSGSNEQYF. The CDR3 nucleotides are TGTGCCAGCAGCCCCCGGGGTAGCGGGAGCAACGAGCAGTACTTC.

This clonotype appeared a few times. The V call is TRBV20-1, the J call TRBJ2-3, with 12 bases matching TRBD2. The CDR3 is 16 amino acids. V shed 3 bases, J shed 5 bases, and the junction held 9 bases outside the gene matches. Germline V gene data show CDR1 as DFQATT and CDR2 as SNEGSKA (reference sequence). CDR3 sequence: CSARERLAGDVDTQYF. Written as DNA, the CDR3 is TGCAGTGCTAGGGAGCGACTAGCGGGAGATGTAGATACGCAGTATTTT.

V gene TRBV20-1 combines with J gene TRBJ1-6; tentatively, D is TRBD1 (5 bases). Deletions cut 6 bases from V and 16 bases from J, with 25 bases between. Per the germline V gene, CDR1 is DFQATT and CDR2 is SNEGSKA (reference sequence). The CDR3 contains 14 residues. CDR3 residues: CSAGDPGPISSLHF. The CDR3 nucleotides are TGCAGTGCGGGAGACCCGGGACCGATAAGTTCGCTCCACTTT.

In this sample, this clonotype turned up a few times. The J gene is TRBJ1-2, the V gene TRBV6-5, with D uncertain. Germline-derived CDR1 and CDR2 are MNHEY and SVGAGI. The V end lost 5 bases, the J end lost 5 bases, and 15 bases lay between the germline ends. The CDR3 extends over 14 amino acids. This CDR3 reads CASSNKASLYGYTF. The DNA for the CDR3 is TGTGCCAGCAGTAACAAGGCCTCCTTATATGGCTACACCTTC.

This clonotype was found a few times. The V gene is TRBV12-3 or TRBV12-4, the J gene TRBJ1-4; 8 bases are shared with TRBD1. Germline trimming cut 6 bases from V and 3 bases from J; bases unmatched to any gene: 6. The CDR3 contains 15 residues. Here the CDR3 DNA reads TGTGCCAGCAGCCGCGGACAGGGACCTAATGAAAAACTGTTTTTT. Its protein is CASSRGQGPNEKLFF.

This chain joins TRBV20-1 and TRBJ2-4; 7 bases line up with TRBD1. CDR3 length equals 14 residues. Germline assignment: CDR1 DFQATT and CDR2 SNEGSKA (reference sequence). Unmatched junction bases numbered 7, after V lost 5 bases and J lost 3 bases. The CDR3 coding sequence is TGCAGTGCTCATACTACAGGGGTCAAAAACATTCAGTACTTC. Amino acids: CSAHTTGVKNIQYF.

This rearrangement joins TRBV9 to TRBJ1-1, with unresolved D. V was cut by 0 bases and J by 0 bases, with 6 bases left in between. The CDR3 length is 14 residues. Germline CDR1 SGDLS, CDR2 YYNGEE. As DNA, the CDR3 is TGTGCCAGCAGCGTAGGAGTTCTGAACACTGAAGCTTTCTTT. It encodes CASSVGVLNTEAFF.

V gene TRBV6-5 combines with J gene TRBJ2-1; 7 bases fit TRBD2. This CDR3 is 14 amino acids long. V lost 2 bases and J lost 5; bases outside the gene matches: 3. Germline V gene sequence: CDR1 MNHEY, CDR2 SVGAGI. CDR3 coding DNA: TGTGCCAGCAGTTACGCGGGAGTCGACAATGAGCAGTTCTTC. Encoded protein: CASSYAGVDNEQFF.

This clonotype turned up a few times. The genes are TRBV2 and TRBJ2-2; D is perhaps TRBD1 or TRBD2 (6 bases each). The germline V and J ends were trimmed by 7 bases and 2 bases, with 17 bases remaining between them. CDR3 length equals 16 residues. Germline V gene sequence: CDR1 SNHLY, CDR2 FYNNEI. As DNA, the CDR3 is TGTGCCAGCACCCAGGACAGACTAGGAAACACCGGGGAGCTGTTTTTT. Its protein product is CASTQDRLGNTGELFF.

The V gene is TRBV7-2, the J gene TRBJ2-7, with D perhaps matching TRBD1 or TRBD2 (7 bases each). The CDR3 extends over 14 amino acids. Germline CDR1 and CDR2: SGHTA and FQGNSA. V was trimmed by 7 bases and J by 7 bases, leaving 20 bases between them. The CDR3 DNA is TGTGCCAGCACCCTTCAGGGGGGGAAGAGTGAGCAGTACTTC. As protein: CASTLQGGKSEQYF.

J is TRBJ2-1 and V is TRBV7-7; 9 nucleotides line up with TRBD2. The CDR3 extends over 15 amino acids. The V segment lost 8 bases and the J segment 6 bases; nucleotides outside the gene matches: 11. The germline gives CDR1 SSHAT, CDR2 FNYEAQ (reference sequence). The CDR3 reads CASGVAGASPNEQFF. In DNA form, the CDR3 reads TGTGCCAGCGGCGTAGCGGGAGCAAGTCCCAATGAGCAGTTCTTC.

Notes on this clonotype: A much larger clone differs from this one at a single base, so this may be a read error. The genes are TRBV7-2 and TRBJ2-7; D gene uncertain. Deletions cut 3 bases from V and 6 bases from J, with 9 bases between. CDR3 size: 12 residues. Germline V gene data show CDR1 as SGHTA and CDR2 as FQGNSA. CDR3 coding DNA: TGTGCCAGCAGCTTGATCGGGTCCGAGCAGTACTTC. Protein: CASSLIGSEQYF.

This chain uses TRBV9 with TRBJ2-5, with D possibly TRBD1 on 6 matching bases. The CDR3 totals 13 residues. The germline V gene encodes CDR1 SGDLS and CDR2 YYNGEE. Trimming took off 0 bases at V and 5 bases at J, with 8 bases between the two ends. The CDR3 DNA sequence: TGTGCCAGCAGCGTAGGGGACACGGAGACCCAGTACTTC. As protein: CASSVGDTETQYF.

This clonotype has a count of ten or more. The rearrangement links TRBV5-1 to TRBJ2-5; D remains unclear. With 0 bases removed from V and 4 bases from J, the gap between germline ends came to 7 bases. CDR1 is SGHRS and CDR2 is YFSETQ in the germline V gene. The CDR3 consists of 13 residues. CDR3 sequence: CASSLEGRETQYF. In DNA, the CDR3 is TGCGCCAGCAGCTTGGAGGGTAGAGAGACCCAGTACTTC.

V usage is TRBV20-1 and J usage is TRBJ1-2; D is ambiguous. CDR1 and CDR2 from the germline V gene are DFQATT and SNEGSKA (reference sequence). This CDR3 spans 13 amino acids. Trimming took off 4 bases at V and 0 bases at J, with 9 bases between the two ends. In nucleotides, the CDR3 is TGCAGTGCTAAGGGAGGAACTAACTATGGCTACACCTTC. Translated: CSAKGGTNYGYTF.

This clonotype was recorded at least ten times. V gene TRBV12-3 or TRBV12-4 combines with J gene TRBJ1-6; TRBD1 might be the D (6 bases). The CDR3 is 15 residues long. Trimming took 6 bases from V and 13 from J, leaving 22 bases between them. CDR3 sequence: CASRHHSTDRSPLHF. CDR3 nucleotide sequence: TGTGCCAGCAGACACCATTCTACTGACAGGTCTCCCCTCCACTTT.

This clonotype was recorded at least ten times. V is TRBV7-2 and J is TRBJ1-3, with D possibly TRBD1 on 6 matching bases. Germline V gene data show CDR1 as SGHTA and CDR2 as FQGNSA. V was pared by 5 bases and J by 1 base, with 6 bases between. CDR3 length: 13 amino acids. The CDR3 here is CASSTGSGNTIYF. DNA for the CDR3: TGTGCCAGCAGCACAGGGTCTGGAAACACCATATATTTT. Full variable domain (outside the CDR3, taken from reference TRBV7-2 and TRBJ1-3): GAGVSQSPSNKVTEKGKDVELRCDPISGHTALYWYRQSLGQGLEFLIYFQGNSAPDKSGLPSDRFSAERTGGSVSTLTIQRTQQEDSAVYLCASSTGSGNTIYFGEGSWLTVV.

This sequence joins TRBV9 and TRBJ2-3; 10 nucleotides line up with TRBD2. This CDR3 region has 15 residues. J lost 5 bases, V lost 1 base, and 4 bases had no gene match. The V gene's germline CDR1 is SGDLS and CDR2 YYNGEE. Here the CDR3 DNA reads TGTGCCAGCAGCGTACTAGCGGGAGTCAGAGATACGCAGTATTTT. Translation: CASSVLAGVRDTQYF. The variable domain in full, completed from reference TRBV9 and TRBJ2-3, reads DSGVTQTPKHLITATGQRVTLRCSPRSGDLSVYWYQQSLDQGLQFLIQYYNGEERAKGNILERFSAQQFPDLHSELNLSSLELGDSALYFCASSVLAGVRDTQYFGPGTRLTVL.

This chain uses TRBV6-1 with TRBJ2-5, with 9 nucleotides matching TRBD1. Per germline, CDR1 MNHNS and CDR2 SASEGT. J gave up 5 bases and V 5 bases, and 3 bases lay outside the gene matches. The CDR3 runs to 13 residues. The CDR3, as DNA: TGTGCCAGCAGTCGGGACAGGGTGGAGACCCAGTACTTC. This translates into CASSRDRVETQYF.

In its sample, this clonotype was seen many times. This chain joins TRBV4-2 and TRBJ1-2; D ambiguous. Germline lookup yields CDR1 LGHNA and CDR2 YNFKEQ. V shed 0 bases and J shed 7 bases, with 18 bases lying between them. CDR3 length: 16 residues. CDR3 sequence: CASSQDGVGPERGYTF. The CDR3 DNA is TGTGCCAGCAGCCAAGATGGAGTTGGCCCAGAACGTGGCTACACCTTC.

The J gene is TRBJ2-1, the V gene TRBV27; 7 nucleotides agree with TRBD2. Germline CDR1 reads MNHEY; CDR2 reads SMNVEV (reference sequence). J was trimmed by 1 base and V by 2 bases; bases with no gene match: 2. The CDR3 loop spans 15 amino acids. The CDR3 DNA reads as TGTGCCAGCAGTTTAGAGCGGGGTTCCTACAATGAGCAGTTCTTC. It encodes CASSLERGSYNEQFF.

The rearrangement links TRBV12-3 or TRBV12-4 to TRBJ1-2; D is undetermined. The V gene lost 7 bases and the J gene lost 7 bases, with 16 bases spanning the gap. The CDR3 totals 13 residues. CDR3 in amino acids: CASNRGGRGGYTF. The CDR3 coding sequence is TGTGCCAGCAACCGAGGAGGGCGAGGTGGCTACACCTTC.

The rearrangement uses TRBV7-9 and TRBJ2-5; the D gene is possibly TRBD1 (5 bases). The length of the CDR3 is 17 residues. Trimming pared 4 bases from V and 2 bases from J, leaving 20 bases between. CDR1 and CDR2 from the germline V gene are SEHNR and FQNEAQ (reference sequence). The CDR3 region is CASSSPPLGQDQETQYF. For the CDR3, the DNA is TGTGCCAGCAGCTCCCCACCCCTCGGACAAGATCAAGAGACCCAGTACTTC. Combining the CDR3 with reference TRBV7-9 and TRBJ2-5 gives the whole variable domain DTGVSQNPRHKITKRGQNVTFRCDPISEHNRLYWYRQTLGQGPEFLTYFQNEAQLEKSRLLSDRFSAERPKGSFSTLEIQRTEQGDSAMYLCASSSPPLGQDQETQYFGPGTRLLVL.